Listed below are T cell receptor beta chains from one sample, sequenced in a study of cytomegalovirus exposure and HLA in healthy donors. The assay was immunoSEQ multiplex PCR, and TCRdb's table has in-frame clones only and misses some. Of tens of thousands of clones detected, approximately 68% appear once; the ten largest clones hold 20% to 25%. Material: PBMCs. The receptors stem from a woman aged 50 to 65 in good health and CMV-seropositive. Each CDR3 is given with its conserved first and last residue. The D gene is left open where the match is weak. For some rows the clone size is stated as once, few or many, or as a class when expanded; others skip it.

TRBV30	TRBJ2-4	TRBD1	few	TGTGCCTGGAGTGCGACAGGGGGAAACATTCAGTACTTC	CAWSATGGNIQYF
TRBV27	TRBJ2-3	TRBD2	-	TGTGCCAGCAGTTTAGAAGCGGGGGGGCCTCTAGATACGCAGTATTTT	CASSLEAGGPLDTQYF
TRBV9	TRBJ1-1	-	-	TGTGCCAGCAGCGCATTCAGGGGGAACACTGAAGCTTTCTTT	CASSAFRGNTEAFF
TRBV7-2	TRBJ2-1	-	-	TGTGCCAGCAGCTTAAATGGGGGGTCCTACAATGAGCAGTTCTTC	CASSLNGGSYNEQFF
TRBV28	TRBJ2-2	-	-	TGTGCCAGCAGTTTATCCGACAGACTCACCGGGGAGCTGTTTTTT	CASSLSDRLTGELFF
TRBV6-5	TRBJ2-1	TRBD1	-	TGTGCCAGCAGTCCAAACAGGGGGCGAGGGAATGAGCAGTTCTTC	CASSPNRGRGNEQFF
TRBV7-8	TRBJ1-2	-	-	TGTGCCAGCAGCACACCCGTGGGAGAGTCTAACTATGGCTACACCTTC	CASSTPVGESNYGYTF
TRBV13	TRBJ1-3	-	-	TGTGCCAGCAGCTTAGTGAGTGGGGCAGGAGGAAACACCATATATTTT	CASSLVSGAGGNTIYF
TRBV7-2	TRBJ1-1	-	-	TGTGCCAGCAGCTTACACCAGGATACTGAAGCTTTCTTT	CASSLHQDTEAFF
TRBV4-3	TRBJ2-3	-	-	TGCGCCAGCAGCCGGAGGTGGCACCGGGGATCTGCGATCAGTGATGATACGCAGTATTTT	CASSRRWHRGSAISDDTQYF
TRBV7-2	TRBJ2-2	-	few	TGTGCCAGCAGCAGGGGTGGGGTTGGGGTAACCGGGGAGCTGTTTTTT	CASSRGGVGVTGELFF
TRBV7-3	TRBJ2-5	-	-	TGTGCCAGCAGCTTATCGGCCAGGGGAGAGACCCAGTACTTC	CASSLSARGETQYF
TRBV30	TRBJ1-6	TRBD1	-	TGTGCCTGGAGTGTACTGGACAGGGATAATTCACCCCTCCACTTT	CAWSVLDRDNSPLHF
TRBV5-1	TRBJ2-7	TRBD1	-	TGCGCCAGCAGCCCAGGAGGGACAGGGTGGCTCGAGCAGTACTTC	CASSPGGTGWLEQYF
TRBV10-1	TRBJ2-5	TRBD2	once	TGCGCCAGCAGTCGGGGGGGCCCTCAGGAGACCCAGTACTTC	CASSRGGPQETQYF
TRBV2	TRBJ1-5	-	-	TGTGCCAGCAGTGAGGTGGTAGATAGCAATCAGCCCCAGCATTTT	CASSEVVDSNQPQHF
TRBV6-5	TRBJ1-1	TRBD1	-	TGTGCCAGCTCGCGCAACCTTGGACAGGGCACTGAAGCTTTCTTT	CASSRNLGQGTEAFF
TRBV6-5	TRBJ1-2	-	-	TGTGCCAGCAGTCCCTCGACAGAACCCTATGGCTACACCTTC	CASSPSTEPYGYTF
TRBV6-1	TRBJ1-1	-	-	TGTGCCAGCAGTGAAGAGGGGGTTGGCACTGAAGCTTTCTTT	CASSEEGVGTEAFF
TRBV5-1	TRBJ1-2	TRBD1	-	TGCGCCAGCAGGCCAGGGGGCGCAAACTATGGCTACACCTTC	CASRPGGANYGYTF
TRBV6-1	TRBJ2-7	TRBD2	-	TGTGCCAGCAGCGAAAGACTCGGTTGGGGGAGGGGCGAGCAGTACTTC	CASSERLGWGRGEQYF
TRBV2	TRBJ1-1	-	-	TGTGCCAGCAGATCGATGAGGAACACTGAAGCTTTCTTT	CASRSMRNTEAFF